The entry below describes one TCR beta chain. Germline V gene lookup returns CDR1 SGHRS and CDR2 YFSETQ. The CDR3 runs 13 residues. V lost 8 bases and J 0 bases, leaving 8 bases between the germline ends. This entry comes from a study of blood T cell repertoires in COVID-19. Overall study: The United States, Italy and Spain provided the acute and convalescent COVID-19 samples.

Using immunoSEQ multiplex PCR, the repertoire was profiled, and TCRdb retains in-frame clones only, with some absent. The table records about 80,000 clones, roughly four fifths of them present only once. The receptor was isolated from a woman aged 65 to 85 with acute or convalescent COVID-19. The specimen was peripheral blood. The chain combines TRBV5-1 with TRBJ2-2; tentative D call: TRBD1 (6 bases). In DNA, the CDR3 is TGCGCCAGTCGGACAGCGAACACCGGGGAGCTGTTTTTT. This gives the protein CASRTANTGELFF. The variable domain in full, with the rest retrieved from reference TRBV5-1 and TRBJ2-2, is KAGVTQTPRYLIKTRGQQVTLSCSPISGHRSVSWYQQTPGQGLQFLFEYFSETQRNKGNFPGRFSGRQFSNSRSEMNVSTLELGDSALYLCASRTANTGELFFGEGSRLTVL.